The present T cell receptor beta chain was sequenced within a study of cytomegalovirus exposure and HLA in healthy donors. Comment on this clone: No antigen is known for it.

Study-wide findings and caveats: It was assumed in the presence/absence analyses that sequencing depth was roughly uniform across donors. In a later analysis, the majority of CMV-associated beta chains seemingly showed HLA restriction. Clonal expansion, a later analysis showed, was greater in HLA-associated TCR beta chains than in equally common others.

Germline CDR1 and CDR2: GTSNPN and SVGIG (reference sequence). Trimming shortened V by 5 bases and J by 3 bases, and 17 bases separated the two germline ends. The CDR3 is made up of 14 amino acids. Both 60 Vbeta primers and 13 Jbeta primers went into the PCR. In the original workflow: Approximately 73 million unique TCR beta chains, roughly 11 million shared, were counted in a later analysis. This table comes from immunoSEQ multiplex PCR, and its TCRdb copy is limited to in-frame clones, with some not included. V and J calls and clone size come straight from that table; D and trimming were deduced from the DNA. The table shows under 120,000 clones, with around 60% occurring only once.

The gene calls are TRBV30 and TRBJ2-7; D may be TRBD2 (6 bases). The material sequenced was PBMCs. The origin of this receptor is a man aged 25 to 40 in good health and CMV-seropositive. The CDR3 bases are TGTGCCTGGGGACCGGGACTCCGGGGCTACGAGCAGTACTTC. Translation: CAWGPGLRGYEQYF.